This is a list of T cell receptor beta chains from one sample in a study of blood T cell repertoires in COVID-19. Method: immunoSEQ multiplex PCR; TCRdb's copy keeps in-frame clones and lacks some. Here the sample spans 70,000 to 95,000 clones, 80% being singletons. Sequenced sample: peripheral blood. These receptors all stem from a woman aged 40 to 55 with active or convalescent COVID-19. CDR3s include the opening cysteine and the closing phenylalanine or tryptophan. The order of the fields is clone size, D gene, V gene, J gene, CDR3 DNA, CDR3 protein. D genes are given only for firm matches. Clone size appears in some rows only: once, few, many, or a class for an expanded clone.

clone size: NA
D gene: TRBD2
V gene: TRBV28
J gene: TRBJ2-7
CDR3 DNA: TGTGCCAGCAGTTTTCTAGGGACTAGCTCCTACGAGCAGTACTTC
CDR3 protein: CASSFLGTSSYEQYF

clone size: NA
D gene: TRBD2
V gene: TRBV25-1
J gene: TRBJ2-3
CDR3 DNA: TGTGCCAGTCGTTTACTAGCGGGAAGCACAGATACGCAGTATTTT
CDR3 protein: CASRLLAGSTDTQYF

clone size: NA
D gene: TRBD1
V gene: TRBV4-2
J gene: TRBJ2-7
CDR3 DNA: TGTGCCAGCAGCCAAGATAAGGGGGCTTGGCTCTCCTACGAGCAGTACTTC
CDR3 protein: CASSQDKGAWLSYEQYF

clone size: few
D gene: NA
V gene: TRBV3-1/TRBV3-2
J gene: TRBJ1-2
CDR3 DNA: TGTGCCAGCAGCCAAGTGAGACTGGGCTACACCTTC
CDR3 protein: CASSQVRLGYTF

clone size: NA
D gene: NA
V gene: TRBV2
J gene: TRBJ2-7
CDR3 DNA: TGTGCCAGCAGTGGTACACAGGGAATGGGTTCCTACGAGCAGTACTTC
CDR3 protein: CASSGTQGMGSYEQYF

clone size: NA
D gene: NA
V gene: TRBV5-4
J gene: TRBJ2-1
CDR3 DNA: TGTGCCAGCAGCTTTCCACAGGTGCCTGAGCAGTTCTTC
CDR3 protein: CASSFPQVPEQFF

clone size: NA
D gene: NA
V gene: TRBV29-1
J gene: TRBJ2-3
CDR3 DNA: TGCAGCGTTGAGGTACGGGCCGGGGGAGATACGCAGTATTTT
CDR3 protein: CSVEVRAGGDTQYF

clone size: NA
D gene: TRBD2
V gene: TRBV28
J gene: TRBJ2-5
CDR3 DNA: TGTGCCAGCAGCTCCGGGACTAGCGGGCTCCTAGGGGGGGAGACCCAGTACTTC
CDR3 protein: CASSSGTSGLLGGETQYF

clone size: NA
D gene: NA
V gene: TRBV7-2
J gene: TRBJ1-2
CDR3 DNA: TGTGCCAGCAGCTTACGCAGATATGGCTACACCTTC
CDR3 protein: CASSLRRYGYTF

clone size: NA
D gene: TRBD2
V gene: TRBV27
J gene: TRBJ2-1
CDR3 DNA: TGTGCCCGCCAACACGGGGCGGGAGCTCGGGACAATGAGCAGTTCTTC
CDR3 protein: CARQHGAGARDNEQFF